Here is one T cell receptor beta chain with its context. The V end was cut by 2 bases, the J end by 3 bases, with 12 bases between. Germline CDR1 and CDR2: SGHTA and FQGNSA. The CDR3 is 15 amino acids. These data originate in a study of T cell changes during pregnancy in multiple sclerosis. Sequencing used immunoSEQ multiplex PCR; TCRdb keeps in-frame clones, though not all of them. The sample lists roughly 15,000 clones; 84% were seen once. The receptor's source is a female donor in good health, enrolled as a control in a pregnancy study. The chain recombines TRBV7-2 with TRBJ2-3, with D possibly TRBD2 on 5 matching bases. The source material was CD8+ T cells from peripheral blood mononuclear cells, sampled in the third trimester of pregnancy. The CDR3 nucleotides are TGTGCCAGCAGCTTAACTTTCCGGGAAACAGATACGCAGTATTTT. Translation gives CASSLTFRETDTQYF.